This T cell receptor (beta chain) was recorded in a study of blood T cell repertoires in COVID-19. For the study at large: COVID-19 samples collected from the United States, Italy and Spain covered acute and convalescent phases.

Authors' processing steps: Estimates of nucleated cell counts were drawn from the amplification of reference gene primers. Clones were sequenced by immunoSEQ multiplex PCR, and TCRdb holds only the in-frame ones, with some missing. V and J calls and clone size are as listed in that table; D and trimming were resolved from the DNA. The table records about 240,000 clones, roughly 87% of them present only once. This CDR3 is built from 16 residues. V was pared by 2 bases and J by 6 bases, with 7 bases of the junction left unmatched. Germline lookup yields CDR1 SGHTA and CDR2 FQGNSA. Sample: peripheral blood. The chain uses TRBV7-2 and TRBJ2-1; 10 bases match TRBD2. This TCR derives from a man between 60 and 75 years old who had recovered from COVID-19. The CDR3 region has the DNA TGTGCCAGCAGCTTATGGGGGGCTAGCGGGGGCAATGAGCAGTTCTTC. This gives the protein CASSLWGASGGNEQFF.